Each of the 24 T cell receptor beta chains below was sequenced from the same sample in a study of blood T cell repertoires in COVID-19. Assay used: immunoSEQ multiplex PCR; TCRdb lists only in-frame clones, some missing. The sample shows 30,000 to 40,000 clones, roughly 80% of them seen only once. The sample comprised peripheral blood. The receptor source for this set is an elderly man with acute or convalescent COVID-19.

This clone occurred once. This chain connects TRBV6-5 to TRBJ2-7; 8 positions agree with TRBD1. The CDR3 contains 14 residues. The V gene end was trimmed by 11 bases and the J gene end by 7 bases; junction bases not matched to a gene: 16. Germline assignment: CDR1 MNHEY and CDR2 SVGAGI. Here the CDR3 reads CAAKAWQGAGEQYF. The CDR3 region has the DNA TGTGCCGCCAAAGCCTGGCAGGGGGCCGGGGAGCAGTACTTC.

The rearrangement uses TRBV28 and TRBJ2-6; D is perhaps TRBD1 (7 bases). The CDR3 is 20 residues long. V was pared by 8 bases and J by 3 bases, with 29 bases between. Looked up from germline, CDR1 is MDHEN and CDR2 is SYDVKM. Written as DNA, the CDR3 is TGTGCCAGCCGCGACAGAGGCAGGGGGGTGCGAGGTTTTGGGGCCAACGTCCTGACTTTC. Amino acid sequence: CASRDRGRGVRGFGANVLTF.

This clone was recorded only once. This sequence joins TRBV5-1 and TRBJ1-5; D unclear. V was cut by 4 bases and J by 1 base, with 9 bases left in between. The length of the CDR3 is 14 residues. Looked up from germline, CDR1 is SGHRS and CDR2 is YFSETQ. The DNA of the CDR3 is TGCGCCAGCAGCCCCTCGGGAAGCAATCAGCCCCAGCATTTT. Its translation: CASSPSGSNQPQHF.

This clone was observed once. V gene TRBV5-5 combines with J gene TRBJ2-7, with a weak D call TRBD1 (5 bases). Between the trimmed V and J ends, which lost 0 bases and 2 bases, there was a span of 12 bases. This CDR3 region has 15 residues. CDR1 is SGHKS and CDR2 is YYEKEE in the germline V gene (reference sequence). CDR3 residues: CASSLAGRVAYEQYF. The CDR3 nucleotides read TGTGCCAGCAGCTTGGCCGGCAGGGTGGCCTACGAGCAGTACTTC. Drawing the rest from reference TRBV5-5 and TRBJ2-7, the complete variable domain is DAGVTQSPTHLIKTRGQQVTLRCSPISGHKSVSWYQQVLGQGPQFIFQYYEKEERGRGNFPDRFSARQFPNYSSELNVNALLLGDSALYLCASSLAGRVAYEQYFGPGTRLTVT.

The chain joins TRBV10-2 to TRBJ1-3, with D perhaps matching TRBD1 (5 bases). This CDR3 has 15 residues. V shed 4 bases and J shed 3 bases, with 13 bases lying between them. Germline CDR1 WSHSY, CDR2 SAAADI. CDR3 nucleotides: TGCGCCAGCAGTGTTCGACAGCAAATTGGAAACACCATATATTTT. Its protein product is CASSVRQQIGNTIYF.

The chain couples TRBV7-2 to TRBJ1-2; D not certain. Germline loops: CDR1 SGHTA, CDR2 FQGNSA. The CDR3 extends over 14 amino acids. With 5 bases removed from V and 1 base from J, the gap between germline ends came to 11 bases. The CDR3 loop is CASSHLVDNYGYTF. The DNA of the CDR3 is TGTGCCAGCAGCCATCTGGTAGATAACTATGGCTACACCTTC.

V gene TRBV6-5 combines with J gene TRBJ2-7; D not resolved. The germline gives CDR1 MNHEY, CDR2 SVGAGI. The CDR3 runs to 14 residues. Deletions cut 1 base from V and 1 base from J, with 8 bases between. CDR3 amino acids: CASSYWAESYEQYF. The CDR3 coding sequence is TGTGCCAGCAGTTACTGGGCAGAATCCTACGAGCAGTACTTC.

The V gene is TRBV16, the J gene TRBJ1-4; 8 nucleotides agree with TRBD1. This CDR3 spans 15 amino acids. Trimming cost V 1 base and J 8 bases; bases outside gene matches: 6. Germline V gives CDR1 KGHSY, CDR2 FQNENV. The CDR3 loop is CASSQLGQGGEKLFF. For the CDR3, the DNA is TGTGCCAGCAGCCAATTAGGACAGGGCGGAGAAAAACTGTTTTTT.

This chain connects TRBV5-1 to TRBJ2-6; 7 bases are a match to TRBD1. V shed 4 bases and J 1 base; nucleotides not matched to a gene: 14. The CDR3 runs 19 residues. The germline V gene encodes CDR1 SGHRS and CDR2 YFSETQ. CDR3 in amino acids: CASSAPRGRGLSGANVLTF. DNA of the CDR3: TGCGCCAGCAGCGCGCCCAGGGGGAGAGGCTTGTCTGGGGCCAACGTCCTGACTTTC.

The J gene is TRBJ2-2, the V gene TRBV24-1; 10 bases are a match to TRBD2. This CDR3 has 17 amino acids. J gave up 0 bases and V 9 bases, and 9 bases lay outside the gene matches. The germline gives CDR1 KGHDR, CDR2 SFDVKD. This chain's CDR3 is CATGGLAGDANTGELFF. CDR3 nucleotide sequence: TGTGCCACCGGTGGTCTAGCGGGGGACGCGAACACCGGGGAGCTGTTTTTT.

The chain combines TRBV6-2 or TRBV6-3 with TRBJ1-5, with TRBD1 as a possible D gene (6 bases). Trimming left V 0 bases short and J 4 bases short, with 10 bases between. The CDR3 has 15 residues. CDR1 and CDR2 (germline): MNHEY, SVGEGT. The CDR3 sequence: CASSYSGGGNQPQHF. DNA of the CDR3: TGTGCCAGCAGTTACTCGGGAGGGGGAAATCAGCCCCAGCATTTT.

Here the CDR3 reads CATSSGLGYNYGYTF. The CDR3 DNA sequence: TGTGCCACCAGCAGTGGGCTGGGTTACAACTATGGCTACACCTTC. The J gene is TRBJ1-2, the V gene TRBV15; D is undetermined. V dropped 3 bases and J dropped 2 bases, with 13 bases sitting between them. Per germline, CDR1 LNHNV and CDR2 YYDKDF (reference sequence). The CDR3 is 15 residues long.

This clone was counted a few times. The CDR3 spells CASSFSTGELFF. In DNA form, the CDR3 reads TGTGCCAGCAGCTTTAGTACCGGGGAGCTGTTTTTT. The chain combines TRBV7-2 with TRBJ2-2; D gene uncertain. Germline loops: CDR1 SGHTA, CDR2 FQGNSA. There are 12 residues in the CDR3. V lost 3 bases and J lost 5, with 4 bases in between.

The chain recombines TRBV2 with TRBJ2-1; 10 bases map to TRBD2. Trimming cost V 4 bases and J 2 bases; bases outside gene matches: 2. The germline V gene encodes CDR1 SNHLY and CDR2 FYNNEI. The CDR3 is 15 amino acids. CDR3 amino acids: CASSVSGRAYNEQFF. In nucleotides, the CDR3 is TGTGCCAGCAGTGTGAGCGGGAGGGCCTACAATGAGCAGTTCTTC.

J is TRBJ2-3 and V is TRBV5-1; D possibly corresponds to TRBD1 (6 bases). Germline V gives CDR1 SGHRS, CDR2 YFSETQ. CDR3 length equals 14 residues. V lost 3 bases to trimming and J lost 5 bases, with 13 bases between them. This chain's CDR3 is CASSSDSVGDTQYF. The DNA of the CDR3 is TGCGCCAGCAGCTCGGACAGCGTGGGAGATACGCAGTATTTT. Together with reference TRBV5-1 and TRBJ2-3, the CDR3 gives the full variable domain: KAGVTQTPRYLIKTRGQQVTLSCSPISGHRSVSWYQQTPGQGLQFLFEYFSETQRNKGNFPGRFSGRQFSNSRSEMNVSTLELGDSALYLCASSSDSVGDTQYFGPGTRLTVL.

This chain joins TRBV2 and TRBJ1-5, with TRBD1 matching over 11 bases. This CDR3 comprises 14 residues. Germline loops: CDR1 SNHLY, CDR2 FYNNEI. The V segment lost 7 bases and the J segment 5 bases; nucleotides outside the gene matches: 4. Written as DNA, the CDR3 is TGTGCCAGCACCCCGGGACAGGGGGATCAGCCCCAGCATTTT. It specifies CASTPGQGDQPQHF. Full variable domain (outside the CDR3, taken from reference TRBV2 and TRBJ1-5): EPEVTQTPSHQVTQMGQEVILRCVPISNHLYFYWYRQILGQKVEFLVSFYNNEISEKSEIFDDQFSVERPDGSNFTLKIRSTKLEDSAMYFCASTPGQGDQPQHFGDGTRLSIL.

The chain recombines TRBV7-8 with TRBJ2-5; D may be TRBD2 (6 bases). In germline, CDR1 is SGHVS, CDR2 FQNEAQ. V was trimmed by 5 bases and J by 1 base, leaving 14 bases between them. The CDR3 is made up of 15 amino acids. In nucleotides, the CDR3 is TGTGCCAGCAGCCCCAGGGCGGGGTTCCAAGAGACCCAGTACTTC. It encodes CASSPRAGFQETQYF.

J is TRBJ1-1 and V is TRBV6-5; maybe TRBD1 (6 bases). The germline V gene encodes CDR1 MNHEY and CDR2 SVGAGI. The CDR3 extends over 15 amino acids. The V end was cut by 4 bases, the J end by 0 bases, with 12 bases between. CDR3 DNA: TGTGCCAGCAGTTTATGGACAGACTTGAACACTGAAGCTTTCTTT. It translates to CASSLWTDLNTEAFF.

V usage is TRBV5-5 and J usage is TRBJ2-7, with D possibly matching TRBD1 (5 bases). The V gene lost 0 bases and the J gene lost 1 base, with 8 bases spanning the gap. The CDR3 is made up of 14 amino acids. Germline assignment: CDR1 SGHKS and CDR2 YYEKEE (reference sequence). CDR3 sequence (DNA): TGTGCCAGCAGCTTGGACCCAGGGTCCTACGAGCAGTACTTC. Protein product: CASSLDPGSYEQYF.

This clone appeared once. The chain is built from TRBV19 and TRBJ2-3; 9 nucleotides match TRBD1. Unmatched junction bases numbered 5, after V lost 8 bases and J lost 2 bases. Germline-derived CDR1 and CDR2 are LNHDA and SQIVND (reference sequence). The CDR3 consists of 14 residues. CDR3 in amino acids: CASLRTGDTDTQYF. The CDR3 coding sequence is TGTGCCAGTCTTCGGACAGGGGACACAGATACGCAGTATTTT.

V usage is TRBV18 and J usage is TRBJ1-5, with D maybe TRBD1 (5 bases). The V gene lost 2 bases and the J gene lost 0 bases, with 8 bases spanning the gap. The CDR3 extends over 15 amino acids. CDR1 KGHSH and CDR2 LQKENI come from the germline V gene. The CDR3 loop reads CASSPGGGSNQPQHF. Here the CDR3 DNA reads TGTGCCAGCTCACCAGGGGGGGGTAGCAATCAGCCCCAGCATTTT.

CDR3 amino acids: CASSAWDSSEKLFF. The CDR3 DNA reads TGTGCCAGCAGCGCCTGGGACAGTTCTGAAAAACTGTTTTTT. This chain links TRBV5-6 with TRBJ1-4; 7 positions agree with TRBD1. In germline, CDR1 is SGHDT, CDR2 YYEEEE. The CDR3 spans 14 residues. Trimming cost V 4 bases and J 7 bases; bases outside gene matches: 7. Complete variable domain (other parts from reference TRBV5-6 and TRBJ1-4): DAGVTQSPTHLIKTRGQQVTLRCSPKSGHDTVSWYQQALGQGPQFIFQYYEEEERQRGNFPDRFSGHQFPNYSSELNVNALLLGDSALYLCASSAWDSSEKLFFGSGTQLSVL.

The CDR3 DNA reads TGTGCTAGTGGTTTCCACACAGGGGCTGGGGCCAACGTCCTGACTTTC. This gives the protein CASGFHTGAGANVLTF. The V call is TRBV12-5, the J call TRBJ2-6; TRBD1 agrees at 7 bases. CDR3 size: 16 residues. Germline trimming cut 3 bases from V and 2 bases from J; bases unmatched to any gene: 4. In germline, CDR1 is LGHNT, CDR2 FRNRAP.

In this sample, this clone turned up once. This rearrangement joins TRBV7-9 to TRBJ1-2, with a tentative D call TRBD1 (6 bases). The CDR3 covers 13 residues. Trimming took off 2 bases at V and 6 bases at J, with 10 bases between the two ends. Germline loops: CDR1 SEHNR, CDR2 FQNEAQ (reference sequence). The CDR3 loop is CASSLNRADGYTF. DNA for the CDR3: TGTGCCAGCAGCTTAAACAGGGCGGATGGCTACACCTTC.